This T cell receptor (beta chain) derives from a study of T cell changes during pregnancy in multiple sclerosis. Profiled with immunoSEQ multiplex PCR; TCRdb holds only in-frame clones, not every one. There are roughly 89,000 clones in the sample; approximately 93% occur only once, and approximately 1.6% lies in the top ten. Trimming at V came to 4 bases and at J to 5 bases, leaving 9 bases not matched to a gene. In germline, CDR1 is MGHRA, CDR2 YSYEKL. The CDR3 spans 15 residues. This chain joins TRBV4-1 and TRBJ2-5; TRBD1 agrees at 8 bases. The clonotype was recovered from a female donor in good health, enrolled as a control in a pregnancy study. The input for sequencing was peripheral blood, taken after pregnancy. CDR3: CASSRGQAPGETQYF. CDR3 in DNA: TGCGCCAGCAGCCGGGGACAGGCACCCGGGGAGACCCAGTACTTC.